This T cell receptor (beta chain) was recorded in a study of patients and donors after allogeneic stem cell transplantation. The CDR3 runs 14 residues. Germline V CDR1 and CDR2: SEHNR, FQNEAQ (reference sequence). The V end lost 1 base, the J end lost 6 bases, and 12 bases lay between the germline ends. TCRdb reprocessed the RT-PCR reads with MiXCR, giving one entry per CDR3 protein. This sample has just over 55,000 distinct CDR3 sequences, with 13% found just once. This clonotype turned up a few times. Sequenced material: blood, either unsorted or a sorted T cell fraction (not recorded which). This TCR derives from a human donor who was either an allogeneic HSCT recipient or a stem cell or donor lymphocyte infusion donor (not recorded which). It is not recorded whose cells these are; they may come from a transplant donor. The rearrangement links TRBV7-9 to TRBJ1-2; D ambiguous. CDR3 nucleotides: TGTGCCAGCAGCTTAGGTGCGGACCCAAATGGCTACACCTTC. Translation gives CASSLGADPNGYTF.